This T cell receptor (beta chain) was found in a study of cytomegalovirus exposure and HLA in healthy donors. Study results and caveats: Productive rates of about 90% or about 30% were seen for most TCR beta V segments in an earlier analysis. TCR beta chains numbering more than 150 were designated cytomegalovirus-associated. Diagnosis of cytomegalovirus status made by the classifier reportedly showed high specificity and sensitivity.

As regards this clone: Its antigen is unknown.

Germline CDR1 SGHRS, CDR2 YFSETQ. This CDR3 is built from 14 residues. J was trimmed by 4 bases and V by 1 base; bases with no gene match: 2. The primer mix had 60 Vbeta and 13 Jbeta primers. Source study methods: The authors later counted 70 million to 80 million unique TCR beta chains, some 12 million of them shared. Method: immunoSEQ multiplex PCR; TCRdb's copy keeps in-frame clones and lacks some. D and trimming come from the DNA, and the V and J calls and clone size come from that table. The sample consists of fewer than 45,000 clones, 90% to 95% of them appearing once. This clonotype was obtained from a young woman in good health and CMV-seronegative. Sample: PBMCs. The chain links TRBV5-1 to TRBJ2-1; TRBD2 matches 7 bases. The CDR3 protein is CASSLPGGYNEQFF. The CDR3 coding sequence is TGCGCCAGCAGCTTGCCGGGAGGATACAATGAGCAGTTCTTC.